The 24 T cell receptor beta chains below all came from one sample that was sequenced in a study of T cell repertoires in cytomegalovirus infection. TCRdb analysed the reads with MiXCR anew, one entry per CDR3 protein. The repertoire holds some 940,000 distinct CDR3 sequences, with about a third as singletons. These receptors have no known antigen. The sequencing here drew on cultured CD8+ T cells from PBMCs, taken from culture after CMV antigen stimulation. The receptors were sampled from a human donor in good health (CMV status not recorded). Some clones in this sample may be carry-over from other donors' samples.

This chain uses TRBV7-6 with TRBJ1-1, with TRBD1 matching 7 bases. The CDR3 is made up of 13 amino acids. The V segment lost 5 bases and the J segment 6 bases; nucleotides outside the gene matches: 6. Germline CDR1 is SGHVS and CDR2 is FNYEAQ. The chain's CDR3 is CASSLDREAEAFF. CDR3 nucleotide sequence: TGTGCCAGCAGCCTCGACAGGGAGGCTGAAGCTTTCTTT. Combining the CDR3 with reference TRBV7-6 and TRBJ1-1 gives the whole variable domain GAGVSQSPRYKVTKRGQDVALRCDPISGHVSLYWYRQALGQGPEFLTYFNYEAQQDKSGLPNDRFSAERPEGSISTLTIQRTEQRDSAMYRCASSLDREAEAFFGQGTRLTVV.

V usage is TRBV7-3 and J usage is TRBJ2-1; D is possibly TRBD2 (6 bases). This CDR3 is built from 15 residues. V lost 6 bases and J lost 0, with 12 bases in between. The V gene's germline CDR1 is SGHTA and CDR2 FQGTGA. The CDR3 DNA sequence: TGTGCCAGCAGATTAGCGGCCAGCTCCTACAATGAGCAGTTCTTC. Its protein product is CASRLAASSYNEQFF.

The CDR3 reads CASGLGANTEAFF. The CDR3 DNA is TGTGCTAGTGGTTTGGGCGCGAACACTGAAGCTTTCTTT. The chain has TRBV12-5 and TRBJ1-1; D not resolved. The CDR3 runs 13 residues. Germline lookup yields CDR1 LGHNT and CDR2 FRNRAP. V was clipped by 1 base and J by 1 base, with 4 bases between them.

In its sample, this clonotype was seen many times. This chain links TRBV6-2 or TRBV6-3 with TRBJ1-1; TRBD1 might be the D (5 bases). Germline-derived CDR1 and CDR2 are MNHEY and SVGEGT. Trimming left V 3 bases short and J 0 bases short, with 17 bases between. This CDR3 has 17 residues. The CDR3 here is CASSYVIGAMVNTEAFF. In DNA, the CDR3 is TGTGCCAGCAGTTATGTCATAGGGGCTATGGTGAACACTGAAGCTTTCTTT.

This clonotype was seen only a few times. The CDR3 DNA is TGTGCCAGCAGGAAGTCGACTAACACCGGGGAGCTGTTTTTT. Translation gives CASRKSTNTGELFF. The V and J genes are TRBV28 and TRBJ2-2; D gene uncertain. The V gene lost 6 bases and the J gene lost 2 bases, with 10 bases spanning the gap. Per germline, CDR1 MDHEN and CDR2 SYDVKM. The CDR3 extends over 14 amino acids. The entire variable domain, with the rest obtained from reference TRBV28 and TRBJ2-2, is as follows: DVKVTQSSRYLVKRTGEKVFLECVQDMDHENMFWYRQDPGLGLRLIYFSYDVKMKEKGDIPEGYSVSREKKERFSLILESASTNQTSMYLCASRKSTNTGELFFGEGSRLTVL.

This clonotype occurred a few times. The rearrangement uses TRBV7-9 and TRBJ1-6, with 8 bases fitting TRBD1. With V trimmed by 5 bases and J by 8 bases, 8 bases remained unmatched. This CDR3 has 15 amino acids. Germline CDR1 SEHNR, CDR2 FQNEAQ (reference sequence). The CDR3: CASSLGQGRDSPLHF. DNA of the CDR3: TGTGCCAGCAGCCTCGGACAGGGTCGTGATTCACCCCTCCACTTT.

At least ten counts were recorded for this clonotype. This sequence joins TRBV28 and TRBJ2-5; TRBD2 matches at 10 bases. The junction had 2 bases not matched to a gene; V was cut back by 5 bases and J by 5 bases. This CDR3 region has 13 residues. Germline V gene data show CDR1 as MDHEN and CDR2 as SYDVKM. The CDR3 loop reads CASSLSGGETQYF. The CDR3 DNA sequence: TGTGCCAGCAGTCTTAGCGGGGGGGAGACCCAGTACTTC. Filled out from reference TRBV28 and TRBJ2-5, the complete variable domain reads DVKVTQSSRYLVKRTGEKVFLECVQDMDHENMFWYRQDPGLGLRLIYFSYDVKMKEKGDIPEGYSVSREKKERFSLILESASTNQTSMYLCASSLSGGETQYFGPGTRLLVL.

This chain joins TRBV6-1 and TRBJ2-6; D unresolved. Trimming cost V 5 bases and J 10 bases, with 12 bases left between them. CDR3 size: 13 residues. Germline CDR1 is MNHNS and CDR2 is SASEGT. The CDR3 region is CASSYLNWNVLTF. CDR3 bases: TGTGCCAGCAGTTACCTGAACTGGAACGTCCTGACTTTC.

This clonotype has a handful of counts. This sequence joins TRBV7-6 and TRBJ1-5; a possible D gene is TRBD1 (6 bases). CDR3 size: 15 residues. Trimming left V 1 base short and J 8 bases short, with 15 bases between. The germline gives CDR1 SGHVS, CDR2 FNYEAQ. Here the CDR3 reads CASSLVGRGREPQHF. The CDR3 nucleotides read TGTGCCAGCAGCTTAGTTGGCAGGGGCAGGGAGCCCCAGCATTTT. Combining the CDR3 with reference TRBV7-6 and TRBJ1-5 gives the whole variable domain GAGVSQSPRYKVTKRGQDVALRCDPISGHVSLYWYRQALGQGPEFLTYFNYEAQQDKSGLPNDRFSAERPEGSISTLTIQRTEQRDSAMYRCASSLVGRGREPQHFGDGTRLSIL.

V is TRBV28 and J is TRBJ1-2; 8 positions match TRBD1. CDR1 is MDHEN and CDR2 is SYDVKM in the germline V gene. The CDR3 spans 15 residues. After removal of 7 bases from V and 4 bases from J, the junction contained 11 bases not matched to a gene. The CDR3 region is CASNIPGGFTYGYTF. For the CDR3, the DNA is TGTGCCAGCAATATTCCAGGGGGCTTCACCTATGGCTACACCTTC.

The rearrangement uses TRBV6-2 or TRBV6-3 and TRBJ1-1; TRBD1 is a possible D gene (6 bases). V was clipped by 10 bases and J by 0 bases, with 9 bases between them. This CDR3 is 12 amino acids long. Germline CDR1 MNHEY, CDR2 SVGEGT. The CDR3 sequence: CATWGLNTEAFF. In DNA form, the CDR3 reads TGTGCCACTTGGGGGCTGAACACTGAAGCTTTCTTT.

This clonotype was observed at least ten times. The chain uses TRBV6-2 or TRBV6-3 and TRBJ2-3; 10 bases are shared with TRBD2. Germline CDR1 MNHEY, CDR2 SVGEGT. The trim removed 2 bases at V and 2 bases at J, leaving 1 base unmatched. The CDR3 has 15 residues. The CDR3 DNA reads TGTGCCAGCAGTTACCTAGCGGGGGTCACAGATACGCAGTATTTT. This encodes CASSYLAGVTDTQYF.

This clonotype came up a few times. This chain uses TRBV4-1 with TRBJ1-2; D is uncertain. Germline assignment: CDR1 MGHRA and CDR2 YSYEKL. V was trimmed by 1 base and J by 5 bases, leaving 11 bases between them. The CDR3 consists of 14 residues. In DNA, the CDR3 is TGCGCCAGCAGCCAAGTTCGGGGTTTGTATGGCTACACCTTC. Amino acids: CASSQVRGLYGYTF.

This chain joins TRBV6-1 and TRBJ1-6; D may be TRBD1 (5 bases). The V gene's germline CDR1 is MNHNS and CDR2 SASEGT. The CDR3 covers 15 residues. V lost 5 bases and J lost 12, with 20 bases in between. CDR3: CASSPSEGVLGPLHF. The DNA for the CDR3 is TGTGCCAGCAGTCCCTCTGAAGGGGTATTGGGACCCCTCCACTTT.

J is TRBJ1-1 and V is TRBV2, with no clear D. Trimming removed 2 bases at V and 6 bases at J, with 16 bases between. The CDR3 is made up of 15 amino acids. In germline, CDR1 is SNHLY, CDR2 FYNNEI. The CDR3 DNA reads TGTGCCAGCAGTGAACACCATGGGAGGGCTCCTGAAGCTTTCTTT. Amino acids: CASSEHHGRAPEAFF.

This clonotype was seen many times. The chain links TRBV7-8 to TRBJ2-1; D might be TRBD2 (6 bases). Germline lookup yields CDR1 SGHVS and CDR2 FQNEAQ. This CDR3 contains 16 residues. Trimming took 1 base from V and 3 from J, leaving 13 bases between them. This CDR3 is CASSLVRRAGYNEQFF. In DNA, the CDR3 is TGTGCCAGCAGCTTAGTTCGGAGGGCTGGCTACAATGAGCAGTTCTTC.

Ten or more counts support this clonotype. The rearrangement links TRBV27 to TRBJ1-1; D unclear. V was cut by 3 bases and J by 4 bases, with 15 bases left in between. CDR1 and CDR2 (germline): MNHEY, SMNVEV (reference sequence). The CDR3 is made up of 15 amino acids. In DNA form, the CDR3 reads TGTGCCAGCAGTTTCGATGTAGGGAGGGCCACTGAAGCTTTCTTT. Its protein is CASSFDVGRATEAFF.

This chain joins TRBV7-9 and TRBJ1-2; D remains ambiguous. CDR1 and CDR2 (germline): SEHNR, FQNEAQ (reference sequence). The CDR3 consists of 13 residues. V gave up 1 base and J gave up 6 bases, with 9 bases separating them. The CDR3 spells CASSLEVRNGYTF. The DNA of the CDR3 is TGTGCCAGCAGCTTAGAAGTCAGAAATGGCTACACCTTC.

This clonotype was recorded a few times. The chain employs TRBV4-1 and TRBJ2-3; 8 bases agree with TRBD1. J lost 1 base, V lost 0 bases, and 6 bases had no gene match. Germline assignment: CDR1 MGHRA and CDR2 YSYEKL. This CDR3 has 17 residues. The chain's CDR3 is CASSQDPDRDRTDTQYF. For the CDR3, the DNA is TGCGCCAGCAGCCAAGACCCGGACAGGGACCGCACAGATACGCAGTATTTT.

A note on this clonotype: Just one base apart from a much larger clone, this may be a read error. The genes are TRBV7-9 and TRBJ2-7; 8 bases map to TRBD1. Trimming took 6 bases from V and 3 from J; bases not matched to a gene: 7. In germline, CDR1 is SEHNR, CDR2 FQNEAQ (reference sequence). The CDR3 length is 14 residues. In nucleotides, the CDR3 is TGTGCCAGCAGGACTCCAGGGGGCAACTACGAGCAGTACTTC. Its translation is CASRTPGGNYEQYF.

This sequence joins TRBV7-2 and TRBJ2-7, with 7 bases identical to TRBD2. Germline-derived CDR1 and CDR2 are SGHTA and FQGNSA. This CDR3 contains 17 residues. After removal of 5 bases from V and 11 bases from J, the junction contained 24 bases not matched to a gene. CDR3 protein: CASSPGLAEPVASDEYV. CDR3 DNA: TGTGCCAGCAGCCCCGGGCTAGCGGAGCCCGTCGCATCCGACGAGTACGTC.

The chain recombines TRBV7-6 with TRBJ2-7; 7 bases line up with TRBD1. Germline CDR1 and CDR2: SGHVS and FNYEAQ. The CDR3 is made up of 15 amino acids. J gave up 5 bases and V 4 bases, and 11 bases lay outside the gene matches. This CDR3 reads CASSSIDRASHEQYF. The CDR3 DNA reads as TGTGCCAGCAGCTCCATCGACAGGGCGAGTCACGAGCAGTACTTC.

The chain has TRBV12-3 or TRBV12-4 and TRBJ2-5, with TRBD1 matching over 9 bases. Trimming cost V 6 bases and J 1 base; bases outside gene matches: 9. The CDR3 totals 16 residues. The CDR3 DNA reads as TGTGCCAGCAGCCCCCCCGGGACAGGGATCCAAGAGACCCAGTACTTC. Protein: CASSPPGTGIQETQYF.

This clonotype was observed at least ten times. V usage is TRBV7-6 and J usage is TRBJ2-2; 11 nucleotides align to TRBD2. The CDR3 runs to 15 residues. Germline lookup yields CDR1 SGHVS and CDR2 FNYEAQ. After removal of 4 bases from V and 5 bases from J, the junction contained 3 bases not matched to a gene. The CDR3 DNA sequence: TGTGCCAGCAGCTGGACTAGCGGGTATACCGGGGAGCTGTTTTTT. Translated: CASSWTSGYTGELFF.